What follows are 8 T cell receptor beta chains derived from one specimen sequenced in a study of shared clonotypes between healthy human individuals. Generated by immunoSEQ multiplex PCR, the TCRdb table keeps only in-frame clones and is missing some. The table includes approximately 2.3 million clones, 90% to 95% detected once. Sample: naive CD4+ T cells from PBMCs. The sample's subset: CD45RA+ positively selected. Receptors originate from a man aged 18-30 years in good health. Some clones in this sample may be carry-over from other donors' samples.

This sequence joins TRBV6-5 and TRBJ1-2, with no clear D. The V end was cut by 7 bases, the J end by 3 bases, with 9 bases between. From germline, CDR1 is MNHEY and CDR2 SVGAGI. This CDR3 region has 12 residues. The CDR3 nucleotides are TGTGCCAGCACCGACCCACACTATGGCTACACCTTC. Translated: CASTDPHYGYTF.

This clone was detected only once. The chain combines TRBV29-1 with TRBJ2-3, with TRBD2 matching 10 bases. CDR1 and CDR2 (germline): SQVTM, ANQGSEA. The CDR3 spans 14 residues. J was trimmed by 2 bases and V by 4 bases; bases with no gene match: 3. This CDR3 reads CSVALAGPTDTQYF. In nucleotides, the CDR3 is TGCAGCGTTGCACTAGCGGGGCCCACAGATACGCAGTATTTT.

In DNA form, the CDR3 reads TGTGCCAGTAGTGAGGACAGCTCCTACGAGCAGTACTTC. This sequence encodes CASSEDSSYEQYF. The chain combines TRBV19 with TRBJ2-7; D might be TRBD1 (6 bases). There are 13 residues in the CDR3. The V end was cut by 5 bases, the J end by 0 bases, with 8 bases between. CDR1 and CDR2 (germline): LNHDA, SQIVND (reference sequence).

As to this clone: The germline gene is not matched at one end of the junction; a read error may be the cause. V gene TRBV18 combines with J gene TRBJ1-4; maybe TRBD1 (5 bases). Germline loops: CDR1 KGHSH, CDR2 LQKENI. The CDR3 loop spans 15 amino acids. CDR3: CASSPRGVTSEKLFF. DNA of the CDR3: TGTGCCAGCTCACCACGGGGGGTGACTAGTGAAAAACTGTTTTTT.

The sample holds a few counts of this clone. J is TRBJ1-5 and V is TRBV6-6; D is uncertain. Per germline, CDR1 MNHNY and CDR2 SVGAGI (reference sequence). CDR3 length: 14 residues. V dropped 2 bases and J dropped 6 bases, with 11 bases sitting between them. CDR3 DNA sequence: TGTGCCAGCAGTTACCAGGAAAGAGGTCAGCCCCAGCATTTT. This encodes CASSYQERGQPQHF.

This chain connects TRBV6-5 to TRBJ1-3; D gene uncertain. From germline, CDR1 is MNHEY and CDR2 SVGAGI. The CDR3 spans 14 residues. With 0 bases removed from V and 2 bases from J, the gap between germline ends came to 5 bases. CDR3 sequence: CASSYSFAGNTIYF. The DNA for the CDR3 is TGTGCCAGCAGTTACTCGTTTGCTGGAAACACCATATATTTT.

This clone was recorded once. The chain links TRBV6-6 to TRBJ1-2; weak D call: TRBD1 (6 bases). This CDR3 has 12 residues. Germline lookup yields CDR1 MNHNY and CDR2 SVGAGI (reference sequence). V dropped 6 bases and J dropped 8 bases, with 13 bases sitting between them. In DNA, the CDR3 is TGTGCCAGCAGCCCGACAGGTGAGGGCTACACCTTC. Its translation is CASSPTGEGYTF.

This clone was found once. This chain connects TRBV5-5 to TRBJ1-4; unclear D gene. Germline V gene sequence: CDR1 SGHKS, CDR2 YYEKEE (reference sequence). CDR3 length equals 15 residues. V dropped 2 bases and J dropped 0 bases, with 8 bases sitting between them. CDR3: CASSLGRATNEKLFF. CDR3 DNA: TGTGCCAGCAGCTTAGGGAGGGCAACTAATGAAAAACTGTTTTTT.